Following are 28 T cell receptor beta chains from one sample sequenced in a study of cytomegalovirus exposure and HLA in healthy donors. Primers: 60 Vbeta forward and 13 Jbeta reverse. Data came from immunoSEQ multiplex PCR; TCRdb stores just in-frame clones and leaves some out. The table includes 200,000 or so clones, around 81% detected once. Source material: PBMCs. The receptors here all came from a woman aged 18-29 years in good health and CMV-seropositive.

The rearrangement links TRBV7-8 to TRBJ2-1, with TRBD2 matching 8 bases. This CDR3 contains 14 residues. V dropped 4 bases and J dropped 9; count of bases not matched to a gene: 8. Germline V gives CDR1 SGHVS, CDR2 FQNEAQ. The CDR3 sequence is CASSSDFLAGEQFF. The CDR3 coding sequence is TGTGCCAGCAGCTCCGACTTTCTAGCGGGTGAGCAGTTCTTC.

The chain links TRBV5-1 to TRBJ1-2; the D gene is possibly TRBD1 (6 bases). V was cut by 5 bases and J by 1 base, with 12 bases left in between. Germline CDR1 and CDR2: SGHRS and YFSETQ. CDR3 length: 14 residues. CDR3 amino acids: CASSQQGINYGYTF. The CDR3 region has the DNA TGCGCCAGCAGTCAGCAGGGGATTAACTATGGCTACACCTTC.

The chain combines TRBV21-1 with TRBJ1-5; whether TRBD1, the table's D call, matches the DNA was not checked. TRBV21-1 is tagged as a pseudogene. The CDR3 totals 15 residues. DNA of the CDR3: TGTGCCCGAGATCGGCACAGGGGTTTGGATCAGCCCCAGCATTTT. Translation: CARDRHRGLDQPQHF.

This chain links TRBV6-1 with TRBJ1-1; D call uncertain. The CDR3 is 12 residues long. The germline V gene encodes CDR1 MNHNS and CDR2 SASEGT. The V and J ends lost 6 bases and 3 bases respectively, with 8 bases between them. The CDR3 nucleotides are TGTGCCAGCAGACTAGGGTACACTGAAGCTTTCTTT. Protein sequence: CASRLGYTEAFF.

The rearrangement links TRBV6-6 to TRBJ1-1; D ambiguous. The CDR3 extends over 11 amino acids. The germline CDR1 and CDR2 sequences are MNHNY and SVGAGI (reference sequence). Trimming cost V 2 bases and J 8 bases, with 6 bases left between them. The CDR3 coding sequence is TGTGCCAGCAGTTACCTTAAAGAAGCTTTCTTT. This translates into CASSYLKEAFF.

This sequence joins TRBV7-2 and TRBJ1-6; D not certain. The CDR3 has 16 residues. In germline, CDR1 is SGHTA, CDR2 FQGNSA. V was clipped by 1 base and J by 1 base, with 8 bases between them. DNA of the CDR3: TGTGCCAGCAGCTTAGGGTCGGGTTCCTATAATTCACCCCTCCACTTT. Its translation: CASSLGSGSYNSPLHF.

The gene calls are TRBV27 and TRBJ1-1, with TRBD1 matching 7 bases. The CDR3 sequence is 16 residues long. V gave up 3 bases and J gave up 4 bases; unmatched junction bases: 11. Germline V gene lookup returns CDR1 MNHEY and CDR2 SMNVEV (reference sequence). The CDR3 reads CASSLAIIQGFTEAFF. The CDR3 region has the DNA TGTGCCAGCAGTTTGGCTATTATACAGGGGTTCACTGAAGCTTTCTTT.

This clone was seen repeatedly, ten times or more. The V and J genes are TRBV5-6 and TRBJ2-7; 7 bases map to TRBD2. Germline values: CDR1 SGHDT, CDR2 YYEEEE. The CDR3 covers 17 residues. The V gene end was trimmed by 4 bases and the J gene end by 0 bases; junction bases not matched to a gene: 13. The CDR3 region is CASSPNPGTTSSYEQYF. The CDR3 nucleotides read TGTGCCAGCAGCCCAAACCCCGGGACTACGAGCTCCTACGAGCAGTACTTC.

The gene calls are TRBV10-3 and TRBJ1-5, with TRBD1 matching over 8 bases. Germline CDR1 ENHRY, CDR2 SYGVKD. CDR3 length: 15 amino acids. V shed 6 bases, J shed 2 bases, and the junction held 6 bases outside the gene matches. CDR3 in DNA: TGTGCCATCAGCCAGACAGGGGCGGGCAATCAGCCCCAGCATTTT. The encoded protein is CAISQTGAGNQPQHF.

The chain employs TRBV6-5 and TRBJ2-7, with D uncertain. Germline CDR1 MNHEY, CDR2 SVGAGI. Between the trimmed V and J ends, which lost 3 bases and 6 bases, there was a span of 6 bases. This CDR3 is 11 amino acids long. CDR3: CASSYRGEQYF. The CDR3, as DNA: TGTGCCAGCAGTTATCGAGGCGAGCAGTACTTC.

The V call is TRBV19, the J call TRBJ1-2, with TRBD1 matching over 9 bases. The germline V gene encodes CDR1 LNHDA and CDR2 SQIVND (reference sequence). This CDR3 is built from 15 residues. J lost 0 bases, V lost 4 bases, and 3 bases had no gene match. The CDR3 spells CASSTGTGTNYGYTF. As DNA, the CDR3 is TGTGCCAGTAGTACGGGGACAGGGACTAACTATGGCTACACCTTC.

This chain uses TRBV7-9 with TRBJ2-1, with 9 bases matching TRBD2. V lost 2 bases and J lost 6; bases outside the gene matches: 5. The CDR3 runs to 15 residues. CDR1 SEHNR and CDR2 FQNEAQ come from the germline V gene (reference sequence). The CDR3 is CASSLQAGGLNEQFF. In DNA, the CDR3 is TGTGCCAGCAGCTTACAAGCGGGGGGCCTCAATGAGCAGTTCTTC. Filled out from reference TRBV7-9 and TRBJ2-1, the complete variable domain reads DTGVSQNPRHKITKRGQNVTFRCDPISEHNRLYWYRQTLGQGPEFLTYFQNEAQLEKSRLLSDRFSAERPKGSFSTLEIQRTEQGDSAMYLCASSLQAGGLNEQFFGPGTRLTVL.

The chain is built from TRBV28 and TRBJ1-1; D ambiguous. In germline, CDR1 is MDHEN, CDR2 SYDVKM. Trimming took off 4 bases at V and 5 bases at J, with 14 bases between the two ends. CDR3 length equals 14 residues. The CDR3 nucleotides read TGTGCCAGCAGTTGGCAGGCGATTACTACTGAAGCTTTCTTT. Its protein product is CASSWQAITTEAFF.

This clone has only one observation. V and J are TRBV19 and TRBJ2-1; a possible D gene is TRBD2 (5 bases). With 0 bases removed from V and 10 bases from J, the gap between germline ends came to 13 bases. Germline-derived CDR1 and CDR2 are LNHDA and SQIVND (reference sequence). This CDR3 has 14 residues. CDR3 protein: CASSIDSSAPEQFF. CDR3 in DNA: TGTGCCAGTAGTATAGACAGTAGCGCCCCAGAGCAGTTCTTC.

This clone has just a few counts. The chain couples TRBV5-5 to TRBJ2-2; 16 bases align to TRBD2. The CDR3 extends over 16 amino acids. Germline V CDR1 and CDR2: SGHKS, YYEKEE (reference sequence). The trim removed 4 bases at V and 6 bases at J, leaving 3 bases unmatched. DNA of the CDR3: TGTGCCAGCAGCCAAGGGACTAGCGGGGGGGCCGGGGAGCTGTTTTTT. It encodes CASSQGTSGGAGELFF.

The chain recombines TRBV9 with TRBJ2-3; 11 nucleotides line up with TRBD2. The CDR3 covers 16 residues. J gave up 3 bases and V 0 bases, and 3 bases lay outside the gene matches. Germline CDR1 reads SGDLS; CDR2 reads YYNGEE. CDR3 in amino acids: CASSVGVAGGTDTQYF. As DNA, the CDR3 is TGTGCCAGCAGCGTAGGTGTAGCGGGGGGGACAGATACGCAGTATTTT.

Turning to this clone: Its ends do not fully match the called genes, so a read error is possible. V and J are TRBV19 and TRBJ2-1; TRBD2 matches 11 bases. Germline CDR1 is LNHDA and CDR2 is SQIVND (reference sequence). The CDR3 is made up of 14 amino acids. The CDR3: CASTIAGGRDEQFF. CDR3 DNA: TGTGCCAGTACTATAGCGGGGGGGCGGGATGAGCAGTTCTTC.

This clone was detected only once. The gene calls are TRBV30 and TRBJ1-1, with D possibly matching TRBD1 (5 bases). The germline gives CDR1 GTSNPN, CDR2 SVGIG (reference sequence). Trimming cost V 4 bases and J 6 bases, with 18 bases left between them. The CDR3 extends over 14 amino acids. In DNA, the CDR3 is TGTGCCTGGACCCGGCCGTCGGCGGGGGCTGAAGCTTTCTTT. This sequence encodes CAWTRPSAGAEAFF.

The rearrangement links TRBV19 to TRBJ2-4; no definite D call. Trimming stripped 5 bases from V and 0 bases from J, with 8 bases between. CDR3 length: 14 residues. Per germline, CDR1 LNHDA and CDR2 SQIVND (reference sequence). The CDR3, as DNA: TGTGCCAGTAGTGACTCGTTAGCCAAAAACATTCAGTACTTC. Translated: CASSDSLAKNIQYF.

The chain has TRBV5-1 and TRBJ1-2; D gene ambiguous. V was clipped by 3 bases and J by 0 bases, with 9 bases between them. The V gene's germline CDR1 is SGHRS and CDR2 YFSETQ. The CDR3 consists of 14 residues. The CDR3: CASSSHGPNYGYTF. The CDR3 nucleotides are TGCGCCAGCAGCTCTCATGGGCCTAACTATGGCTACACCTTC.

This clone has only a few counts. CDR3 nucleotides: TGCGCCAGCAGCCAGCTCAGGGACAGCTATGGCTACACCTTC. This sequence encodes CASSQLRDSYGYTF. The chain is built from TRBV4-1 and TRBJ1-2; 7 nucleotides agree with TRBD1. Germline CDR1 MGHRA, CDR2 YSYEKL. The CDR3 covers 14 residues. V shed 3 bases, J shed 4 bases, and the junction held 5 bases outside the gene matches.

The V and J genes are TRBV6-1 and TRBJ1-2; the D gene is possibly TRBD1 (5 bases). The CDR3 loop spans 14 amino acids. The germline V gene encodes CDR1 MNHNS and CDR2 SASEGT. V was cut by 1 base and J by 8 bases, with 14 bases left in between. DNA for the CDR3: TGTGCCAGCAGTGAAGTGCCCAGGGTAGGAGGCTACACCTTC. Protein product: CASSEVPRVGGYTF.

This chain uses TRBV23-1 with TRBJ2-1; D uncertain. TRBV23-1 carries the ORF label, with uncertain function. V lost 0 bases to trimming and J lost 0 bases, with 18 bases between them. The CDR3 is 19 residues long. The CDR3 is CASSQSRNLWRSSYNEQFF. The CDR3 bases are TGCGCCAGCAGTCAATCGAGGAATCTATGGCGGAGCTCCTACAATGAGCAGTTCTTC.

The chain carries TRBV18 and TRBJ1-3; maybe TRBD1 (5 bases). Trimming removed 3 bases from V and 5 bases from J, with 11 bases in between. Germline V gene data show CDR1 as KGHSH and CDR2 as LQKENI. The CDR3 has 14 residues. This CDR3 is CASSPAGNRNTIYF. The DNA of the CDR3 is TGTGCCAGCTCACCTGCAGGGAATAGAAACACCATATATTTT.

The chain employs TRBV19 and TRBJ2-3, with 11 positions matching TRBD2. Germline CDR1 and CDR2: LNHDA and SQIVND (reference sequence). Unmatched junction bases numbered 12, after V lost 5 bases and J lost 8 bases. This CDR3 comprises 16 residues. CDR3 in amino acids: CASSAVAGGPVGTQYF. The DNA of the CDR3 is TGTGCCAGTAGTGCCGTAGCGGGGGGGCCGGTTGGTACGCAGTATTTT.

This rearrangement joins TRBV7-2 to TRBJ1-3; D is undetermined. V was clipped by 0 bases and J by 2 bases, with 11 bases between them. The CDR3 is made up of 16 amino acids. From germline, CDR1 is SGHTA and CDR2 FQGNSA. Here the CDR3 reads CASSLAGVRAGNTIYF. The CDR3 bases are TGTGCCAGCAGCTTAGCCGGGGTCCGGGCTGGAAACACCATATATTTT. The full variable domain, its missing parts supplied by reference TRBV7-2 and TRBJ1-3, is GAGVSQSPSNKVTEKGKDVELRCDPISGHTALYWYRQSLGQGLEFLIYFQGNSAPDKSGLPSDRFSAERTGGSVSTLTIQRTQQEDSAVYLCASSLAGVRAGNTIYFGEGSWLTVV.

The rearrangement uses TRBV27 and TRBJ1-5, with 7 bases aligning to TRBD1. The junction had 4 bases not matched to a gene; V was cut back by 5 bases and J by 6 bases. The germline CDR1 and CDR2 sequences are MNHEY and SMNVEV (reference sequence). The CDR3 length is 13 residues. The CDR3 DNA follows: TGTGCCAGCAGTGTACAGGGGTTTCAGCCCCAGCATTTT. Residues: CASSVQGFQPQHF.

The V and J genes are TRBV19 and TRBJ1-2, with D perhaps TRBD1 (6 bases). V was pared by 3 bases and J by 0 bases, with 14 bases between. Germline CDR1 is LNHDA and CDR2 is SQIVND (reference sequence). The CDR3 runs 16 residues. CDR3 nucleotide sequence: TGTGCCAGTAGTATCCCGGGACACCACACTAACTATGGCTACACCTTC. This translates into CASSIPGHHTNYGYTF.